Only one count was recorded for the clone carrying this TCR beta chain. Germline lookup yields CDR1 MNHEY and CDR2 SVGAGI. This CDR3 contains 13 residues. V gave up 7 bases and J gave up 6 bases; unmatched junction bases: 6. Assay used: immunoSEQ multiplex PCR; TCRdb lists only in-frame clones, some missing. The sample includes 120,000 or so clones, less than 90% of them seen just once. This specimen belongs to a study of control samples from healthy donors and cancer patients. This TCR was sampled from a man younger than 35 in good health. Sequences were obtained from blood. This chain joins TRBV6-5 and TRBJ1-5, with 7 bases matching TRBD1. The CDR3, as DNA: TGTGCCAGCACCGGACAGGTACCTCAGCCCCAGCATTTT. Its protein is CASTGQVPQPQHF.